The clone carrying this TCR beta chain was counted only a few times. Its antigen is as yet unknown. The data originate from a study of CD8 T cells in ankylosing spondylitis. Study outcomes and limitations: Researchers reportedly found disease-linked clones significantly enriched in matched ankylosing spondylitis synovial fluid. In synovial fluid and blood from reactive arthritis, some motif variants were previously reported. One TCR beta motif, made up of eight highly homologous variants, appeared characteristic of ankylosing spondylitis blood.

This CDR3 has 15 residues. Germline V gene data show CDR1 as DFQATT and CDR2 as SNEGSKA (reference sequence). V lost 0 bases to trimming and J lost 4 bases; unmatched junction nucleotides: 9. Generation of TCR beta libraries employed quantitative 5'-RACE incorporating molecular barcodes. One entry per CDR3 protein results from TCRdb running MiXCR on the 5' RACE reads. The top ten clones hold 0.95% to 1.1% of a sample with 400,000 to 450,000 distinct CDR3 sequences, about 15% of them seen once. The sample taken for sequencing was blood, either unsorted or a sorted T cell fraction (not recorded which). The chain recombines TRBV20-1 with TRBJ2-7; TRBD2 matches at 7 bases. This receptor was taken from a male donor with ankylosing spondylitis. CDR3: CSARDSVAGGYEQYF. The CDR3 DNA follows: TGCAGTGCTAGAGATTCGGTAGCGGGTGGGTACGAGCAGTACTTC.